The 17 T cell receptor beta chains listed next were all sequenced from one sample in a study of cytomegalovirus exposure and HLA in healthy donors (TCRdb year 2017). Libraries were constructed by the immunoSEQ multiplex PCR assay. For the multiplex PCR, a mixture combining 60 forward primers for TCR Vbeta segments and 13 reverse primers for TCR Jbeta segments was used. Here the immuneACCESS table is served through TCRdb, limited to in-frame sequences with V and J called. Missing clones are a known gap in these copies; in checked studies unresolved V genes cover under half, and the rest lacks a known reason. The sample has some 150,000 clones on record, around 73% of them singletons. The ten largest clones capture roughly 14% of the sample. Sequencing used PBMCs. The origin of the receptors is a human donor in good health.

The chain recombines TRBV19 with TRBJ2-7; 11 bases agree with TRBD2. The CDR3 has 14 amino acids. The V and J ends lost 6 bases and 5 bases, in that order; junction bases with no gene match: 6. Per germline, CDR1 LNHDA and CDR2 SQIVND (reference sequence). In nucleotides, the CDR3 is TGTGCCAGTAGCATGACTAGCGGGGTAGACGAGCAGTACTTC. It yields the protein CASSMTSGVDEQYF.

There are a few counts of this clone. In the same sample, other DNA sequences code for this CDR3. This chain joins TRBV6-5 and TRBJ1-2; D remains unclear. CDR1 is MNHEY, CDR2 SVGAGI, per germline. V dropped 9 bases and J dropped 0 bases, with 11 bases sitting between them. The CDR3 has 13 amino acids. The CDR3 spells CASRTGANYGYTF. The CDR3 DNA follows: TGTGCCAGTAGGACGGGAGCTAACTATGGCTACACCTTC.

J is TRBJ1-4 and V is TRBV5-4, with 8 bases identical to TRBD1. The V and J ends lost 2 bases and 4 bases, in that order; junction bases with no gene match: 7. CDR1 is SGHNT and CDR2 is YYREEE in the germline V gene (reference sequence). This CDR3 is 16 amino acids long. In nucleotides, the CDR3 is TGTGCCAGCAGCTTACTCCAGGGGGCTGGTAATGAAAAACTGTTTTTT. It yields the protein CASSLLQGAGNEKLFF.

The chain combines TRBV6-5 with TRBJ2-7; D is uncertain. There are 14 residues in the CDR3. CDR1 and CDR2 (germline): MNHEY, SVGAGI. With 0 bases removed from V and 1 base from J, the gap between germline ends came to 7 bases. DNA for the CDR3: TGTGCCAGCAGTTACTCCTTGGCTTCCTACGAGCAGTACTTC. Amino acids: CASSYSLASYEQYF.

The chain carries TRBV11-3 and TRBJ1-5; TRBD1 agrees at 12 bases. There are 15 residues in the CDR3. V shed 5 bases and J 6 bases; nucleotides not matched to a gene: 5. Germline V gene data show CDR1 as SGHNT and CDR2 as YENEEA. CDR3 coding DNA: TGTGCCAGCAGCCCTGGGACAGGGGGCGGTCAGCCCCAGCATTTT. Translating it yields CASSPGTGGGQPQHF.

This clone showed up just a few times. This chain uses TRBV19 with TRBJ2-2, with 10 bases that match TRBD2. With 3 bases clipped from V and 1 base from J, the junction kept 5 bases outside the gene matches. The CDR3 loop spans 17 amino acids. CDR1 and CDR2 from the germline V gene are LNHDA and SQIVND (reference sequence). Here the CDR3 reads CASSMWSGGVNTGELFF. Written as DNA, the CDR3 is TGTGCCAGTAGTATGTGGAGCGGGGGGGTGAACACCGGGGAGCTGTTTTTT.

This clone came up a few times. The CDR3 sequence is CASSLGPQGYGYTF. CDR3 nucleotide sequence: TGTGCCAGCAGCTTGGGGCCACAGGGGTATGGCTACACCTTC. The rearrangement uses TRBV7-9 and TRBJ1-2, with 7 bases lining up with TRBD1. This CDR3 has 14 residues. Unmatched junction bases numbered 6, after V lost 3 bases and J lost 5 bases. CDR1 is SEHNR, CDR2 FQNEAQ, per germline (reference sequence).

This clone is a singleton in its sample. This chain links TRBV28 with TRBJ2-7; maybe TRBD1 (6 bases). The CDR3 sequence is 13 residues long. V lost 3 bases and J lost 3, with 9 bases in between. Germline V gene data show CDR1 as MDHEN and CDR2 as SYDVKM. The CDR3, as DNA: TGTGCCAGCAGTTTCGACAGGCGCTACGAGCAGTACTTC. It specifies CASSFDRRYEQYF.

This clone was picked up a small number of times. The chain is built from TRBV9 and TRBJ1-3, with a weak D call TRBD1 (5 bases). V lost 3 bases to trimming and J lost 0 bases, with 7 bases between them. Germline values: CDR1 SGDLS, CDR2 YYNGEE. This CDR3 is 14 amino acids long. The CDR3 DNA sequence: TGTGCCAGCAGCGGAACAGGCTCTGGAAACACCATATATTTT. Encoded protein: CASSGTGSGNTIYF.

This chain joins TRBV2 and TRBJ2-7; the match to TRBD2 covers 8 bases. The CDR3 sequence is 14 residues long. Looked up from germline, CDR1 is SNHLY and CDR2 is FYNNEI. With 2 bases clipped from V and 3 bases from J, the junction kept 3 bases outside the gene matches. DNA for the CDR3: TGTGCCAGCAGTGAATGGCTAGCGGGCTACGAGCAGTACTTC. Translation gives CASSEWLAGYEQYF.

The chain is built from TRBV7-6 and TRBJ2-7; 10 bases map to TRBD1. The CDR3 is 14 amino acids. The V and J ends lost 7 bases and 5 bases, in that order; junction bases with no gene match: 8. Germline values: CDR1 SGHVS, CDR2 FNYEAQ. The CDR3: CASTWTDRGDEQYF. The CDR3 DNA follows: TGTGCCAGCACCTGGACGGACAGGGGGGACGAGCAGTACTTC.

The V call is TRBV2, the J call TRBJ1-2; D is undetermined. The CDR3 length is 15 residues. The germline V and J ends were trimmed by 0 bases and 8 bases, with 16 bases remaining between them. Germline V gene sequence: CDR1 SNHLY, CDR2 FYNNEI. For the CDR3, the DNA is TGTGCCAGCAGTGAAGCGCTTTTCACGGGGAGAGGCTACACCTTC. It codes for CASSEALFTGRGYTF.

This chain connects TRBV19 to TRBJ1-5; 7 bases agree with TRBD1. Per germline, CDR1 LNHDA and CDR2 SQIVND (reference sequence). This CDR3 has 15 amino acids. V shed 10 bases and J 8 bases; nucleotides not matched to a gene: 17. CDR3 in amino acids: CATRTDMTGMEPQHF. The CDR3 nucleotides are TGTGCCACCCGAACTGATATGACAGGGATGGAGCCCCAGCATTTT.

The rearrangement joins TRBV19 to TRBJ1-6, with TRBD1 matching over 7 bases. CDR1 is LNHDA, CDR2 SQIVND, per germline (reference sequence). Germline trimming cut 6 bases from V and 5 bases from J; bases unmatched to any gene: 4. The CDR3 length is 14 residues. For the CDR3, the DNA is TGTGCCAGTAGCCCGACAGGGCATAATTCACCCCTCCACTTT. Its translation: CASSPTGHNSPLHF.

This clone has only a few counts. The rearrangement uses TRBV7-2 and TRBJ2-3, with D tentatively TRBD2 (6 bases). The CDR3 length is 15 residues. Trimming cost V 2 bases and J 6 bases, with 15 bases left between them. Germline CDR1 and CDR2: SGHTA and FQGNSA. The CDR3 reads CASSLRAGFSDTQYF. CDR3 nucleotides: TGTGCCAGCAGCTTACGGGCGGGGTTCTCGGATACGCAGTATTTT.

This chain joins TRBV11-2 and TRBJ1-1, with TRBD1 as a possible D gene (5 bases). Germline V CDR1 and CDR2: SGHAT, FQNNGV. The CDR3 loop spans 12 amino acids. The V gene lost 4 bases and the J gene lost 6 bases, with 9 bases spanning the gap. DNA of the CDR3: TGTGCCAGCAGCTCAGGCAGGGCTGAAGCTTTCTTT. Its translation is CASSSGRAEAFF.

The chain employs TRBV5-4 and TRBJ2-2, with 10 bases identical to TRBD2. CDR1 and CDR2 (germline): SGHNT, YYREEE (reference sequence). This CDR3 is built from 16 residues. The V and J ends lost 2 bases and 4 bases, in that order; junction bases with no gene match: 5. The CDR3 nucleotides read TGTGCCAGCAGCTTTAGCGGGAGGCTCGGCACCGGGGAGCTGTTTTTT. Amino acids: CASSFSGRLGTGELFF.